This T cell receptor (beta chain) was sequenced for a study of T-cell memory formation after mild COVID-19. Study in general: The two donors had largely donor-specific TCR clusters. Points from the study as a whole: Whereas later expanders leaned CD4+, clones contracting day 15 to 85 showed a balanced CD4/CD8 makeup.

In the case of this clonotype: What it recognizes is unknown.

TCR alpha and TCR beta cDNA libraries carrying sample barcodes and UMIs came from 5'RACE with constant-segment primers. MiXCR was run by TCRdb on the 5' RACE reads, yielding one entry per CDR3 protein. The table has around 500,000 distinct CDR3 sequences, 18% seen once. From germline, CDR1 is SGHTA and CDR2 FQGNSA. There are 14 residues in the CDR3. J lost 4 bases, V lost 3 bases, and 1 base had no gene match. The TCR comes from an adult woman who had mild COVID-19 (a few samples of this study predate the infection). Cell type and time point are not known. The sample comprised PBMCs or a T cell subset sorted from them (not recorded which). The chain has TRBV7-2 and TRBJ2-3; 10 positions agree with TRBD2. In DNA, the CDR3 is TGTGCCAGCAGCTTTACTAGCGGGGCAGATACGCAGTATTTT. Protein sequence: CASSFTSGADTQYF.